A selection of T cell receptor beta chains follows, all from one sample in a study of shared clonotypes between healthy human individuals. Profiling relied on immunoSEQ multiplex PCR, and the TCRdb table lists in-frame clones only, not all of them. The sample holds some 240,000 clones, 60% to 70% seen once. Sequencing was carried out using memory CD4+ T cells sorted from blood. The receptor set was obtained from a man aged 25 to 40 in good health. Each CDR3 is given without its conserved first and last residue. A D gene is named only where the DNA matches it firmly.

V	D	CDR3
TRBV5-1	NA	ASSLAGGSSSGNTIY
TRBV9	NA	ASSPIGPFTEQY
TRBV5-1	NA	ASSRDNYNYGYT
TRBV2	NA	ASSERGAGSSYEQY
TRBV29-1	TRBD1	SVRGDRGNTEAF
TRBV25-1	TRBD1	ASSDSRGPNQPQH
TRBV5-4	NA	ASSPVGADTQY
TRBV5-1	NA	ASSSGHSTDTQY
TRBV5-1	TRBD1	ASSLDGRGQETQY
TRBV9	NA	ASSVGSIYNEQF
TRBV7-6	NA	ASSFGLETQY
TRBV7-9	TRBD2	ASSLASGRGDEQF
TRBV5-4	TRBD1	ATGTGQGTHNEQF
TRBV19	NA	ASSIWGEETQY